This TCR beta chain originates from a study of neurological immune-mediated disorders. Study observations and caveats: No sharing of CDR3 amino acid sequences was observed among expanded clones across subjects, suggesting private repertoires in all groups.

The CDR3 runs to 13 residues. The germline V gene encodes CDR1 LNHDA and CDR2 SQIVND (reference sequence). V shed 11 bases, J shed 3 bases, and the junction held 5 bases outside the gene matches. Note on this clonotype: Antigen: not known.

TCRdb re-called the 5' RACE reads through MiXCR, storing one row per CDR3 protein. Among 84,000 or so distinct CDR3 sequences listed, over 10% were seen once. Time point given: longitudinal time-point 2. The V and J genes are TRBV19 and TRBJ2-5, with 11 bases matching TRBD1. The TCR comes from a female donor with HTLV-1-associated myelopathy (HAM/TSP). The sample was PBMCs. Here the CDR3 DNA reads TGTGCCTCAGGGACAGGGGGAAAAGAGACCCAGTACTTC. It translates to CASGTGGKETQYF.